These 6 T cell receptor beta chains came from one sample sequenced in a study of T cells in Graves' hyperthyroidism and ophthalmopathy. TCR beta CDR3 sequences were amplified from RNA transcripts. A set of HTBI primers served as the primers for a first-round RT-PCR of the TCR CDR3. TCRdb itself ran the multiplex PCR reads through MiXCR, one entry per CDR3 protein. The repertoire holds 360,000 or so distinct CDR3 sequences, with approximately 20% as singletons. The material sequenced was blood. Receptor source: a woman aged 18-29 years with Graves' hyperthyroidism.

In its sample, this clonotype was seen many times. The rearrangement joins TRBV2 to TRBJ1-1; weak D call: TRBD1 (5 bases). The CDR3 is made up of 13 amino acids. Germline assignment: CDR1 SNHLY and CDR2 FYNNEI. Deletions cut 2 bases from V and 7 bases from J, with 11 bases between. The CDR3 spells CASSESADSEAFF. The CDR3 region has the DNA TGTGCCAGCAGTGAATCTGCAGACAGTGAAGCTTTCTTT. The complete variable domain, with remaining parts taken from reference TRBV2 and TRBJ1-1, reads EPEVTQTPSHQVTQMGQEVILRCVPISNHLYFYWYRQILGQKVEFLVSFYNNEISEKSEIFDDQFSVERPDGSNFTLKIRSTKLEDSAMYFCASSESADSEAFFGQGTRLTVV.

This clonotype occurred many times. The chain has TRBV3-1 and TRBJ1-1; D not certain. CDR1 LGHDT and CDR2 YNNKEL come from the germline V gene (reference sequence). V was cut by 4 bases and J by 8 bases, with 11 bases left in between. The CDR3 runs to 12 residues. Here the CDR3 DNA reads TGTGCCAGCAGCCGTCGGCCCCTGGAAGCTTTCTTT. Translation: CASSRRPLEAFF.

The V and J genes are TRBV3-1 and TRBJ1-1; tentative D call: TRBD1 (5 bases). CDR3 length: 15 residues. The germline gives CDR1 LGHDT, CDR2 YNNKEL (reference sequence). V lost 6 bases and J lost 0, with 14 bases in between. This CDR3 is CASSATLGLNTEAFF. Written as DNA, the CDR3 is TGTGCCAGCAGTGCAACCCTGGGGCTGAACACTGAAGCTTTCTTT.

The chain uses TRBV4-1 and TRBJ1-5; possibly TRBD1 for D (5 bases). Trimming removed 4 bases from V and 4 bases from J, with 17 bases in between. Germline CDR1 reads MGHRA; CDR2 reads YSYEKL. CDR3 size: 16 residues. The CDR3 loop reads CASSRNQGELNQPQHF. The CDR3 DNA reads as TGCGCCAGCAGCCGGAACCAGGGCGAATTAAATCAGCCCCAGCATTTT.

This clonotype came up a few times. This sequence joins TRBV11-1 and TRBJ2-7; D possibly corresponds to TRBD1 (5 bases). Looked up from germline, CDR1 is SGHAT and CDR2 is FQDESV (reference sequence). The CDR3 runs 13 residues. The V end was cut by 3 bases, the J end by 3 bases, with 9 bases between. This CDR3 reads CASSFLDNYEQYF. The CDR3 bases are TGTGCCAGCAGCTTTTTGGACAACTACGAGCAGTACTTC.

This clonotype has only a few counts. This chain connects TRBV9 to TRBJ2-7, with D maybe TRBD2 (7 bases). V lost 3 bases and J lost 3, with 13 bases in between. This CDR3 region has 14 residues. Germline lookup yields CDR1 SGDLS and CDR2 YYNGEE. The CDR3 nucleotides are TGTGCCAGCAGCGCCTACGGGGGGCGCTACGAGCAGTACTTC. Encoded protein: CASSAYGGRYEQYF.